Sequencing of this T cell receptor (beta chain) was carried out in a study of CD8+ T cells in alopecia areata. Study outcomes and limitations: While tofacitinib was given, many expanded lesional clones persisted in scalp and blood. Lesional scalp, especially alopecia totalis/universalis, showed higher clonality than normal scalp.

cDNA serving as the sequencing template came from extracted, reverse transcribed RNA. The method was immunoSEQ multiplex PCR; TCRdb's version includes in-frame clones alone and lacks a portion of them. The sample comprises more than 200,000 clones, 40% to 55% of which are singletons, and approximately 2.4% rests with the top ten. CDR3 length equals 16 residues. J gave up 3 bases and V 5 bases, and 9 bases lay outside the gene matches. CDR1 and CDR2 (germline): MNHNY, SVGAGI (reference sequence). This clone has a handful of counts. Its antigen remains unidentified. Treatment: oral pan-JAK inhibitor, 5-10 mg twice daily. From alopecia areata patients, lesional scalp punch biopsies and peripheral blood were collected. Sorted populations comprised CD4+ and CD8+ T cells obtained from PBMCs.

The source of this sequence is a human donor with alopecia areata. J is TRBJ1-5 and V is TRBV6-6; TRBD1 matches 8 bases. This material consisted of CD4+ T cells sorted from blood, taken around week 37, from a patient treated with tofacitinib. The CDR3 spells CASSGFQGAPNQPQHF. The CDR3 DNA is TGTGCCAGCAGTGGTTTTCAGGGGGCCCCCAATCAGCCCCAGCATTTT.